The 32 T cell receptor beta chains below were found in one sample sequenced in a study of CD8 T cells in Susac syndrome. Random hexamers were used to reverse transcribe about 0.5 to 1 ug of RNA. TCRdb called the immunoSEQ multiplex PCR reads again in MiXCR, with one record for every CDR3 protein. This repertoire shows over 95,000 distinct CDR3 sequences, about 93% found once; its top ten account for about 0.15%. Input material: CD4+ T cells from PBMCs. The source of these receptors is a human donor in good health.

The V gene is TRBV3-1, the J gene TRBJ2-7; 7 nucleotides align to TRBD1. Per germline, CDR1 LGHDT and CDR2 YNNKEL (reference sequence). Trimming at V came to 1 base and at J to 6 bases, leaving 12 bases not matched to a gene. This CDR3 spans 16 amino acids. The CDR3 loop reads CASSQGPARQGGEQYF. CDR3 DNA sequence: TGTGCCAGCAGCCAAGGACCAGCCCGACAGGGTGGCGAGCAGTACTTC.

The chain carries TRBV6-6 and TRBJ2-7, with TRBD1 as a possible D gene (6 bases). The length of the CDR3 is 13 residues. The V and J ends lost 8 bases and 2 bases respectively, with 13 bases between them. Germline V gene sequence: CDR1 MNHNY, CDR2 SVGAGI (reference sequence). The CDR3 nucleotides are TGTGCCAGCCTTCGGACAGAACCCTACGAGCAGTACTTC. This sequence encodes CASLRTEPYEQYF.

This rearrangement joins TRBV13 to TRBJ1-1; D unresolved. Trimming stripped 2 bases from V and 2 bases from J, with 18 bases between. Germline loops: CDR1 PRHDT, CDR2 FYEKMQ (reference sequence). The CDR3 is 17 amino acids. The CDR3 DNA reads TGTGCCAGCAGCTTAAGGGAGGTGGAGAAATCAAACACTGAAGCTTTCTTT. Encoded protein: CASSLREVEKSNTEAFF.

The chain joins TRBV7-2 to TRBJ1-1; weak D call: TRBD1 (6 bases). Per the germline V gene, CDR1 is SGHTA and CDR2 is FQGNSA. V lost 2 bases and J lost 0, with 10 bases in between. The CDR3 is 15 residues long. CDR3 coding DNA: TGTGCCAGCAGCTTACTTGACAGGCTGAACACTGAAGCTTTCTTT. This gives the protein CASSLLDRLNTEAFF.

The chain joins TRBV6-2 or TRBV6-3 to TRBJ2-5; D may be TRBD1 (5 bases). This CDR3 has 14 residues. V gave up 4 bases and J gave up 7 bases, with 16 bases separating them. The germline V gene has CDR1 MNHEY and CDR2 SVGEGT. CDR3: CASSLVEGVGTQYF. The CDR3 DNA follows: TGTGCCAGCAGTTTAGTTGAAGGGGTCGGGACCCAGTACTTC.

The rearrangement uses TRBV20-1 and TRBJ2-1, with 10 bases aligning to TRBD2. J was trimmed by 9 bases and V by 4 bases; bases with no gene match: 12. The CDR3 length is 15 residues. Germline lookup yields CDR1 DFQATT and CDR2 SNEGSKA (reference sequence). The CDR3 DNA follows: TGCAGTGCTACCATGACTAGCGGGCCCGACAGTGAGCAGTTCTTC. Its translation is CSATMTSGPDSEQFF.

The rearrangement links TRBV10-3 to TRBJ1-1; D perhaps matches TRBD1 (5 bases). Trimming shortened V by 6 bases and J by 0 bases, and 11 bases separated the two germline ends. The V gene's germline CDR1 is ENHRY and CDR2 SYGVKD. This CDR3 has 14 amino acids. Written as DNA, the CDR3 is TGTGCCATCAGCGCAGGGCAAATGAACACTGAAGCTTTCTTT. Translation: CAISAGQMNTEAFF.

CDR3 in amino acids: CASRSGPTPWQFF. The CDR3 DNA is TGTGCCAGCAGATCCGGACCGACACCATGGCAGTTCTTC. The rearrangement uses TRBV5-6 and TRBJ2-1; D gene ambiguous. Between the trimmed V and J ends, which lost 5 bases and 12 bases, there was a span of 18 bases. CDR1 SGHDT and CDR2 YYEEEE come from the germline V gene. The CDR3 spans 13 residues. Together with reference TRBV5-6 and TRBJ2-1, the CDR3 gives the full variable domain: DAGVTQSPTHLIKTRGQQVTLRCSPKSGHDTVSWYQQALGQGPQFIFQYYEEEERQRGNFPDRFSGHQFPNYSSELNVNALLLGDSALYLCASRSGPTPWQFFGPGTRLTVL.

This sequence joins TRBV3-1 and TRBJ2-1, with D possibly TRBD1 on 6 matching bases. V lost 2 bases, J lost 8 bases, and 16 bases lay in between. This CDR3 has 15 residues. The germline V gene encodes CDR1 LGHDT and CDR2 YNNKEL (reference sequence). The CDR3 reads CASSQLPRGVDEQFF. CDR3 nucleotide sequence: TGTGCCAGCAGCCAATTACCCAGGGGTGTGGATGAGCAGTTCTTC.

CDR3 sequence: CASSQDGFTGELFF. In nucleotides, the CDR3 is TGTGCCAGCAGCCAAGATGGGTTCACCGGGGAGCTGTTTTTT. The chain combines TRBV14 with TRBJ2-2; D gene ambiguous. The CDR3 is 14 residues long. CDR1 SGHDN and CDR2 FVKESK come from the germline V gene. The V and J ends lost 0 bases and 4 bases respectively, with 6 bases between them.

The chain links TRBV5-1 to TRBJ2-2, with D possibly being TRBD2 (6 bases). Between the trimmed V and J ends, which lost 7 bases and 1 base, there was a span of 17 bases. Germline CDR1 SGHRS, CDR2 YFSETQ. The CDR3 has 16 residues. This CDR3 reads CASRPRGFLNTGELFF. For the CDR3, the DNA is TGCGCCAGCCGACCTCGGGGGTTCTTGAACACCGGGGAGCTGTTTTTT.

This clonotype was seen once. The chain carries TRBV6-5 and TRBJ2-7; maybe TRBD2 (6 bases). The germline V gene has CDR1 MNHEY and CDR2 SVGAGI. This CDR3 is 13 amino acids long. V gave up 0 bases and J gave up 6 bases, with 9 bases separating them. CDR3 residues: CASSYSLGGEQYF. Here the CDR3 DNA reads TGTGCCAGCAGTTACTCGTTGGGGGGCGAGCAGTACTTC.

The V call is TRBV7-9, the J call TRBJ1-1; D may be TRBD1 (5 bases). In germline, CDR1 is SEHNR, CDR2 FQNEAQ (reference sequence). V lost 5 bases and J 2 bases, leaving 12 bases between the germline ends. The CDR3 loop spans 14 amino acids. The CDR3 reads CASSPQRGNTEAFF. CDR3 coding DNA: TGTGCCAGCAGCCCTCAAAGGGGAAACACTGAAGCTTTCTTT.

The chain carries TRBV7-2 and TRBJ2-5; 7 nucleotides line up with TRBD1. V shed 5 bases, J shed 4 bases, and the junction held 7 bases outside the gene matches. Germline CDR1 is SGHTA and CDR2 is FQGNSA. The CDR3 length is 14 residues. CDR3 sequence (DNA): TGTGCCAGCAGCGTAGACAGGGCGACAGAGACCCAGTACTTC. Residues: CASSVDRATETQYF.

J is TRBJ2-5 and V is TRBV30, with D hard to call. The CDR3 is 13 amino acids. V shed 4 bases and J shed 2 bases, with 11 bases lying between them. CDR1 GTSNPN and CDR2 SVGIG come from the germline V gene (reference sequence). CDR3 bases: TGTGCCTGGATGGCGGCAGCTCAAGAGACCCAGTACTTC. Residues: CAWMAAAQETQYF.

The chain couples TRBV7-8 to TRBJ1-1, with TRBD1 as a possible D gene (5 bases). The CDR3 spans 15 residues. Germline V gene sequence: CDR1 SGHVS, CDR2 FQNEAQ. Trimming shortened V by 0 bases and J by 5 bases, and 13 bases separated the two germline ends. For the CDR3, the DNA is TGTGCCAGCAGCTTAGCAGGGGCCGCCTCGACTGAAGCTTTCTTT. Residues: CASSLAGAASTEAFF.

This clonotype appeared a single time. The chain links TRBV6-5 to TRBJ2-7; 8 nucleotides align to TRBD1. The ends lost 0 bases at V and 7 bases at J; junction bases unmatched: 5. The V gene's germline CDR1 is MNHEY and CDR2 SVGAGI. The CDR3 contains 14 residues. The DNA of the CDR3 is TGTGCCAGCAGTTACTCCCAGGGGGCGCCTGAGCAGTACTTC. It encodes CASSYSQGAPEQYF.

The CDR3 here is CASSSSGQGTNTEAFF. In DNA form, the CDR3 reads TGTGCCAGCAGTTCCTCGGGACAGGGGACGAACACTGAAGCTTTCTTT. J is TRBJ1-1 and V is TRBV28, with 10 bases that match TRBD1. The germline V gene has CDR1 MDHEN and CDR2 SYDVKM. The CDR3 length is 16 residues. J gave up 1 base and V 4 bases, and 6 bases lay outside the gene matches.

The gene calls are TRBV20-1 and TRBJ1-2; no definite D call. The V end lost 8 bases, the J end lost 3 bases, and 16 bases lay between the germline ends. The CDR3 is 13 amino acids. Germline-derived CDR1 and CDR2 are DFQATT and SNEGSKA (reference sequence). The CDR3 reads CSPSQEGYYGYTF. The CDR3, as DNA: TGCAGTCCTTCGCAAGAGGGATACTATGGCTACACCTTC.

This sequence joins TRBV29-1 and TRBJ1-5; D is perhaps TRBD1 (5 bases). The CDR3 is 13 amino acids. Trimming removed 7 bases at V and 4 bases at J, with 14 bases between. Per the germline V gene, CDR1 is SQVTM and CDR2 is ANQGSEA. CDR3 loop: CSALLGGNQPQHF. As DNA, the CDR3 is TGCAGCGCCCTTCTGGGGGGTAATCAGCCCCAGCATTTT.

This sequence joins TRBV7-2 and TRBJ2-1; perhaps TRBD1 as D (5 bases). The CDR3 totals 12 residues. CDR1 and CDR2 from the germline V gene are SGHTA and FQGNSA. The ends were cut back, 6 bases at V and 6 bases at J, with 9 bases in the middle. CDR3 DNA sequence: TGTGCCAGCAGACCGGACATCAATGAGCAGTTCTTC. Translated, it gives CASRPDINEQFF.

The chain links TRBV5-1 to TRBJ2-5; 7 nucleotides line up with TRBD2. The CDR3 extends over 16 amino acids. Trimming took 4 bases from V and 0 from J; bases not matched to a gene: 9. The germline V gene encodes CDR1 SGHRS and CDR2 YFSETQ. As DNA, the CDR3 is TGCGCCAGCAGCCTCAGCCCCAGCGGGGACCAAGAGACCCAGTACTTC. This codes for CASSLSPSGDQETQYF.

This chain connects TRBV6-1 to TRBJ2-1; TRBD2 agrees at 14 bases. This CDR3 spans 17 amino acids. Germline-derived CDR1 and CDR2 are MNHNS and SASEGT. V lost 6 bases to trimming and J lost 4 bases; unmatched junction nucleotides: 8. CDR3 nucleotide sequence: TGTGCCAGCAGCCTTGGGACTAGCGGGAGAAGGTACAATGAGCAGTTCTTC. Translation gives CASSLGTSGRRYNEQFF.

The chain has TRBV7-2 and TRBJ1-1, with D maybe TRBD1 (5 bases). Germline CDR1 is SGHTA and CDR2 is FQGNSA. V shed 5 bases and J shed 1 base, with 17 bases lying between them. The CDR3 has 16 amino acids. For the CDR3, the DNA is TGTGCCAGCAGCCCTATTACCGGGGGTGCGAACACTGAAGCTTTCTTT. Its protein is CASSPITGGANTEAFF.

V is TRBV20-1 and J is TRBJ2-1; 14 nucleotides align to TRBD2. Germline assignment: CDR1 DFQATT and CDR2 SNEGSKA (reference sequence). J gave up 8 bases and V 3 bases, and 15 bases lay outside the gene matches. The CDR3 extends over 18 amino acids. CDR3 in amino acids: CSASPPTGTSGSLDEQFF. In nucleotides, the CDR3 is TGCAGTGCTAGTCCCCCGACAGGGACTAGCGGGAGTTTGGATGAGCAGTTCTTC.

This chain links TRBV2 with TRBJ1-5; the D gene is possibly TRBD1 (5 bases). The CDR3 loop spans 16 amino acids. V shed 5 bases and J shed 7 bases, with 21 bases lying between them. Looked up from germline, CDR1 is SNHLY and CDR2 is FYNNEI. CDR3 bases: TGTGCCAGCAGTTTAGCTACGGGGGTAAGCAGGCAGCCCCAGCATTTT. It encodes CASSLATGVSRQPQHF.

The V gene is TRBV29-1, the J gene TRBJ1-1; 10 bases match TRBD1. Trimming removed 4 bases from V and 4 bases from J; junction bases left unmatched: 3. This CDR3 comprises 13 residues. The germline V gene encodes CDR1 SQVTM and CDR2 ANQGSEA. The chain's CDR3 is CSVADRGLTEAFF. In nucleotides, the CDR3 is TGCAGCGTTGCCGACAGGGGGCTCACTGAAGCTTTCTTT. Together with reference TRBV29-1 and TRBJ1-1, the CDR3 gives the full variable domain: SAVISQKPSRDICQRGTSLTIQCQVDSQVTMMFWYRQQPGQSLTLIATANQGSEATYESGFVIDKFPISRPNLTFSTLTVSNMSPEDSSIYLCSVADRGLTEAFFGQGTRLTVV.

This clonotype was recorded only once. This rearrangement joins TRBV18 to TRBJ2-1; D possibly corresponds to TRBD2 (5 bases). The ends were cut back, 4 bases at V and 8 bases at J, with 9 bases in the middle. CDR1 is KGHSH, CDR2 LQKENI, per germline. The CDR3 totals 12 residues. CDR3: CASSHEGYEQFF. CDR3 in DNA: TGTGCCAGCTCACACGAGGGCTATGAGCAGTTCTTC.

In this sample, this clonotype turned up once. V usage is TRBV29-1 and J usage is TRBJ1-1, with D possibly TRBD1 on 6 matching bases. The CDR3 length is 13 residues. Germline-derived CDR1 and CDR2 are SQVTM and ANQGSEA. V was cut by 4 bases and J by 3 bases, with 12 bases left in between. The DNA for the CDR3 is TGCAGCGTTGGGGGGGCGCGGGACACTGAAGCTTTCTTT. This encodes CSVGGARDTEAFF.

The V gene is TRBV7-3, the J gene TRBJ2-3, with D tentatively TRBD2 (6 bases). The germline gives CDR1 SGHTA, CDR2 FQGTGA. CDR3 length: 17 amino acids. Trimming stripped 1 base from V and 0 bases from J, with 14 bases between. The chain's CDR3 is CASSLRSAGISTDTQYF. CDR3 in DNA: TGTGCCAGCAGCTTAAGGTCGGCGGGAATTAGCACAGATACGCAGTATTTT.

The chain joins TRBV6-6 to TRBJ2-1; D is perhaps TRBD1 (6 bases). Per germline, CDR1 MNHNY and CDR2 SVGAGI (reference sequence). Trimming removed 2 bases at V and 15 bases at J, with 17 bases between. CDR3 length: 13 amino acids. CDR3 DNA: TGTGCCAGCAGTTACGAGGTGCGGCAGGGGTTGTTCTTC. This gives the protein CASSYEVRQGLFF.

V gene TRBV29-1 combines with J gene TRBJ1-4; D unclear. CDR1 and CDR2 from the germline V gene are SQVTM and ANQGSEA. The CDR3 runs 13 residues. The V end was cut by 7 bases, the J end by 2 bases, with 11 bases between. The chain's CDR3 is CSASPVTNEKLFF. CDR3 bases: TGCAGCGCCAGTCCTGTGACTAATGAAAAACTGTTTTTT.